This is a list of T cell receptor beta chains from one sample in a study of blood T cell repertoires in COVID-19. The protocol was immunoSEQ multiplex PCR, while the TCRdb copy is restricted to in-frame clones and leaves out a portion. Of 200,000 to 300,000 clones listed, around 83% are singletons. Sequencing used peripheral blood. These receptors originate from a woman aged 60 to 75 with active or convalescent COVID-19. CDR3s include the opening cysteine and the closing phenylalanine or tryptophan. D genes are given only for firm matches. Clone size is given for some rows only: seen once, a few or many times, or a class if the clone is expanded.

j_call: TRBJ1-1; v_call: TRBV6-5; d_call: NA; clone_size: NA; cdr3_aa: CASSYSPGWPEAFF; cdr3_nt: TGTGCCAGCAGTTACTCCCCCGGGTGGCCTGAAGCTTTCTTT
j_call: TRBJ2-2; v_call: TRBV18; d_call: NA; clone_size: NA; cdr3_aa: CASSPPVWTGELFF; cdr3_nt: TGTGCCAGCTCACCGCCGGTTTGGACCGGGGAGCTGTTTTTT
j_call: TRBJ2-1; v_call: TRBV6-5; d_call: NA; clone_size: NA; cdr3_aa: CASSSLGGLYNEQFF; cdr3_nt: TGTGCCAGCAGTTCCTTGGGGGGTCTGTACAATGAGCAGTTCTTC
j_call: TRBJ1-5; v_call: TRBV5-1; d_call: TRBD1; clone_size: NA; cdr3_aa: CASSLQGARDQPQHF; cdr3_nt: TGCGCCAGCAGCTTACAGGGGGCTCGGGATCAGCCCCAGCATTTT
j_call: TRBJ1-2; v_call: TRBV30; d_call: NA; clone_size: few; cdr3_aa: CAWSAQEVGGYTF; cdr3_nt: TGTGCCTGGAGTGCCCAGGAGGTGGGTGGCTACACCTTC
j_call: TRBJ1-1; v_call: TRBV9; d_call: TRBD1; clone_size: NA; cdr3_aa: CASSFLRGVNWDRNLMNTEAFF; cdr3_nt: TGTGCCAGCAGCTTTTTAAGGGGCGTAAATTGGGACAGGAATTTAATGAACACTGAAGCTTTCTTT
j_call: TRBJ1-3; v_call: TRBV6-6; d_call: TRBD1; clone_size: NA; cdr3_aa: CASSQRTGGRQHTIYF; cdr3_nt: TGTGCCAGCAGCCAACGGACAGGGGGCCGCCAACACACCATATATTTT
j_call: TRBJ2-3; v_call: TRBV5-1; d_call: NA; clone_size: once; cdr3_aa: CASSLGAADTQYF; cdr3_nt: TGCGCCAGCAGCTTGGGGGCAGCAGATACGCAGTATTTT
j_call: TRBJ2-5; v_call: TRBV4-1; d_call: NA; clone_size: NA; cdr3_aa: CASSQELWQGLQETQYF; cdr3_nt: TGCGCCAGCAGCCAAGAGTTGTGGCAGGGCCTCCAAGAGACCCAGTACTTC
j_call: TRBJ1-2; v_call: TRBV7-9; d_call: NA; clone_size: NA; cdr3_aa: CASSLDRDTYGYTF; cdr3_nt: TGTGCCAGCAGCTTAGACCGGGACACCTATGGCTACACCTTC
j_call: TRBJ2-2; v_call: TRBV5-1; d_call: TRBD1; clone_size: NA; cdr3_aa: CASSFQGDRATGELFF; cdr3_nt: TGCGCCAGCAGCTTTCAGGGGGACAGGGCCACCGGGGAGCTGTTTTTT
j_call: TRBJ1-2; v_call: TRBV7-9; d_call: TRBD1; clone_size: NA; cdr3_aa: CASSLFLSPTGTGDGYTF; cdr3_nt: TGTGCCAGCAGCTTATTCTTGAGCCCAACCGGGACAGGGGATGGCTACACCTTC
j_call: TRBJ2-5; v_call: TRBV7-6; d_call: TRBD1; clone_size: NA; cdr3_aa: CASSPYRQGKPETQYF; cdr3_nt: TGTGCCAGCAGCCCCTACCGACAGGGAAAGCCAGAGACCCAGTACTTC
j_call: TRBJ1-5; v_call: TRBV2; d_call: TRBD1; clone_size: NA; cdr3_aa: CASRRQGGASNQPQHF; cdr3_nt: TGTGCCAGCAGAAGACAGGGAGGAGCAAGCAATCAGCCCCAGCATTTT
j_call: TRBJ1-2; v_call: TRBV18; d_call: TRBD1; clone_size: NA; cdr3_aa: CASSPDRGNGYTF; cdr3_nt: TGTGCCAGCTCTCCCGACAGGGGGAATGGCTACACCTTC
j_call: TRBJ2-7; v_call: TRBV27; d_call: NA; clone_size: NA; cdr3_aa: CASSFARVGYEQYF; cdr3_nt: TGTGCCAGCAGTTTCGCCAGGGTAGGGTACGAGCAGTACTTC
j_call: TRBJ2-6; v_call: TRBV7-2; d_call: NA; clone_size: NA; cdr3_aa: CASSLSSGGSGANVLTF; cdr3_nt: TGTGCCAGCAGCTTAAGTTCTGGCGGGTCAGGGGCCAACGTCCTGACTTTC
j_call: TRBJ2-5; v_call: TRBV6-5; d_call: NA; clone_size: NA; cdr3_aa: CASSWAGTPVQETQYF; cdr3_nt: TGTGCCAGCAGTTGGGCTGGGACACCTGTCCAAGAGACCCAGTACTTC
j_call: TRBJ2-3; v_call: TRBV7-9; d_call: NA; clone_size: NA; cdr3_aa: CASSLTLQGSTDTQYF; cdr3_nt: TGTGCCAGCAGCTTAACCTTACAGGGTAGCACAGATACGCAGTATTTT
j_call: TRBJ2-5; v_call: TRBV2; d_call: TRBD1; clone_size: NA; cdr3_aa: CASSTDPDRVAETQYF; cdr3_nt: TGTGCCAGCAGTACGGATCCCGACAGGGTTGCCGAGACCCAGTACTTC
j_call: TRBJ1-6; v_call: TRBV24-1; d_call: NA; clone_size: NA; cdr3_aa: CATSDLLGRAAVGNSPLHF; cdr3_nt: TGTGCCACCAGTGATTTGCTCGGCAGGGCGGCTGTGGGTAATTCACCCCTCCACTTT
j_call: TRBJ2-7; v_call: TRBV3-1/TRBV3-2; d_call: NA; clone_size: NA; cdr3_aa: CASSQGPLREQYF; cdr3_nt: TGTGCCAGCAGCCAAGGCCCCCTTCGGGAGCAGTACTTC
j_call: TRBJ2-2; v_call: TRBV9; d_call: NA; clone_size: few; cdr3_aa: CASSASRAVYTGELFF; cdr3_nt: TGTGCCAGCAGCGCCTCTCGAGCGGTCTACACCGGGGAGCTGTTTTTT
j_call: TRBJ1-2; v_call: TRBV9; d_call: NA; clone_size: NA; cdr3_aa: CASSVTSNYGYTF; cdr3_nt: TGTGCCAGCAGCGTAACCAGTAACTATGGCTACACCTTC
j_call: TRBJ1-1; v_call: TRBV7-3; d_call: NA; clone_size: few; cdr3_aa: CASSLAGLGEAFF; cdr3_nt: TGTGCCAGCAGCTTAGCAGGGTTAGGTGAAGCTTTCTTT
j_call: TRBJ1-6; v_call: TRBV11-1; d_call: NA; clone_size: NA; cdr3_aa: CASSQTGSHSPLHF; cdr3_nt: TGTGCCAGCAGCCAAACAGGGAGCCATTCACCCCTCCACTTT